The T cell receptor (beta chain) described here comes from a study of CD8 T cells in ankylosing spondylitis. The study's findings and limits: Several highly homologous variants made up a TCR beta motif, and this motif appeared characteristic of ankylosing spondylitis blood. Some of these motif variants have turned up before, in reports on reactive arthritis synovial fluid and blood. CD8+ by phenotype, disease-linked clones were relatively rare in peripheral blood. The authors reported significant enrichment of disease-linked clones in matched ankylosing spondylitis synovial fluid.

Using quantitative 5'-RACE with molecular barcodes, the authors made TCR beta libraries. TCRdb itself ran the 5' RACE reads through MiXCR, one entry per CDR3 protein. Here the sample spans about 220,000 distinct CDR3 sequences, 7% to 8% being singletons. This clonotype was observed a few times. Its antigen is still unknown. Germline loops: CDR1 MNHEY, CDR2 SVGEGT. The V segment lost 6 bases and the J segment 2 bases; nucleotides outside the gene matches: 7. The CDR3 is made up of 16 amino acids. The chain combines TRBV6-2 or TRBV6-3 with TRBJ2-2; 9 nucleotides match TRBD1. The source of this sequence is a male donor with ankylosing spondylitis. Sequencing was performed on blood, either unsorted or a sorted T cell fraction (not recorded which). CDR3 loop: CASRGQGLPNTGELFF. CDR3 in DNA: TGTGCCAGCAGGGGACAGGGCCTCCCTAACACCGGGGAGCTGTTTTTT.